Each of the 30 T cell receptor beta chains below was sequenced from the same sample in a study of cytomegalovirus exposure and HLA in healthy donors. The repertoire was sequenced with immunoSEQ multiplex PCR; TCRdb's copy has only in-frame clones and lacks some. The repertoire holds approximately 120,000 clones, with around 94% as singletons. The specimen sequenced was PBMCs. Receptor source: a woman aged 18-29 years in good health and CMV-seronegative.

The chain couples TRBV18 to TRBJ1-2; 8 nucleotides agree with TRBD1. Germline V lookup: CDR1 KGHSH, CDR2 LQKENI. The CDR3 length is 16 residues. V gave up 3 bases and J gave up 0 bases; unmatched junction bases: 6. In nucleotides, the CDR3 is TGTGCCAGCTCACCCCAACCGACAGGGGCTAACTATGGCTACACCTTC. Protein product: CASSPQPTGANYGYTF.

The chain uses TRBV19 and TRBJ2-7; D uncertain. This CDR3 has 17 residues. The germline V gene encodes CDR1 LNHDA and CDR2 SQIVND (reference sequence). V lost 5 bases and J lost 5, with 25 bases in between. The CDR3 DNA follows: TGTGCCAGTAGTCCTACCCCAAGATTCGGAGCCTTGAACGAGCAGTACTTC. Translated: CASSPTPRFGALNEQYF.

CDR3: CASSLGRSGAAVETQYF. The CDR3 coding sequence is TGTGCCAGCAGCTTAGGACGCTCTGGGGCCGCGGTGGAGACCCAGTACTTC. The chain carries TRBV7-9 and TRBJ2-5, with a weak D call TRBD1 (5 bases). Trimming took off 1 base at V and 5 bases at J, with 20 bases between the two ends. Per the germline V gene, CDR1 is SEHNR and CDR2 is FQNEAQ (reference sequence). This CDR3 has 17 residues.

Remarks on this clone: Other DNA sequences from this sample encode an identical CDR3 as well. This chain links TRBV18 with TRBJ1-1, with D possibly being TRBD1 (6 bases). This CDR3 spans 14 amino acids. The V end lost 4 bases, the J end lost 0 bases, and 9 bases lay between the germline ends. The V gene's germline CDR1 is KGHSH and CDR2 LQKENI. CDR3 amino acids: CASSQGQLNTEAFF. CDR3 bases: TGTGCCAGCTCACAAGGACAGTTGAACACTGAAGCTTTCTTT.

This clone has more than one count but fewer than ten. This chain's CDR3 is CASSSSTGGKNEQFF. The CDR3 DNA sequence: TGCGCCAGCAGTAGTTCGACAGGGGGTAAAAATGAGCAGTTCTTC. V is TRBV5-1 and J is TRBJ2-1, with 9 bases that match TRBD1. Germline CDR1 SGHRS, CDR2 YFSETQ. V trimming: 5 bases; J trimming: 7 bases; junction bases outside the gene matches: 10. The CDR3 covers 15 residues.

The rearrangement links TRBV7-9 to TRBJ2-7; possible D gene TRBD1, 6 bases. There are 14 residues in the CDR3. Germline V gene data show CDR1 as SEHNR and CDR2 as FQNEAQ (reference sequence). The ends were cut back, 3 bases at V and 4 bases at J, with 13 bases in the middle. The CDR3 DNA is TGTGCCAGCAGCTTCGAGACAGGCACGTACGAGCAGTACTTC. Translated, it gives CASSFETGTYEQYF. Based on the CDR3 plus reference TRBV7-9 and TRBJ2-7, the full variable domain is DTGVSQNPRHKITKRGQNVTFRCDPISEHNRLYWYRQTLGQGPEFLTYFQNEAQLEKSRLLSDRFSAERPKGSFSTLEIQRTEQGDSAMYLCASSFETGTYEQYFGPGTRLTVT.

The chain uses TRBV5-1 and TRBJ2-5; tentative D call: TRBD2 (6 bases). Trimming pared 0 bases from V and 4 bases from J, leaving 7 bases between. Germline V lookup: CDR1 SGHRS, CDR2 YFSETQ. The CDR3 extends over 13 amino acids. CDR3 protein: CASSLGLGETQYF. The CDR3 DNA reads TGCGCCAGCAGCTTGGGACTAGGAGAGACCCAGTACTTC.

The chain couples TRBV19 to TRBJ2-1; the D gene is possibly TRBD2 (6 bases). The V gene's germline CDR1 is LNHDA and CDR2 SQIVND (reference sequence). The CDR3 runs 15 residues. Trimming cost V 6 bases and J 0 bases, with 12 bases left between them. The CDR3 coding sequence is TGTGCCAGTAGCAGGGACTCGAGCTCCTACAATGAGCAGTTCTTC. Its translation is CASSRDSSSYNEQFF.

This chain uses TRBV2 with TRBJ1-2; the D gene is possibly TRBD1 (5 bases). Germline V gene lookup returns CDR1 SNHLY and CDR2 FYNNEI. V was clipped by 6 bases and J by 5 bases, with 10 bases between them. This CDR3 is 12 amino acids long. The CDR3 spells CASRGGPYGYTF. The CDR3 DNA follows: TGTGCCAGCAGGGGGGGACCGTATGGCTACACCTTC.

The chain carries TRBV9 and TRBJ1-1; D perhaps matches TRBD1 (6 bases). Looked up from germline, CDR1 is SGDLS and CDR2 is YYNGEE. The CDR3 is 14 residues long. V was trimmed by 0 bases and J by 5 bases, leaving 11 bases between them. The CDR3 DNA is TGTGCCAGCAGCGTAGGAAGTCAGGGGACTGAAGCTTTCTTT. Its translation: CASSVGSQGTEAFF.

This clone has a single count. V gene TRBV5-1 combines with J gene TRBJ2-2; the D gene is possibly TRBD2 (6 bases). Germline V gene sequence: CDR1 SGHRS, CDR2 YFSETQ. V was cut by 3 bases and J by 6 bases, with 12 bases left in between. The CDR3 is made up of 14 amino acids. CDR3 protein: CASSWGLDPGELFF. The CDR3 DNA reads as TGCGCCAGCAGCTGGGGACTGGATCCCGGGGAGCTGTTTTTT.

The chain recombines TRBV30 with TRBJ1-6; 8 bases line up with TRBD1. Looked up from germline, CDR1 is GTSNPN and CDR2 is SVGIG (reference sequence). CDR3 size: 14 residues. J lost 9 bases, V lost 1 base, and 5 bases had no gene match. The CDR3 region has the DNA TGTGCCTGGAGTGCTCAGGGGGCCGGTTCACCCCTCCACTTT. This codes for CAWSAQGAGSPLHF.

V is TRBV30 and J is TRBJ1-2; possible D gene TRBD1, 6 bases. The CDR3 has 15 residues. The V end was cut by 2 bases, the J end by 4 bases, with 17 bases between. CDR1 and CDR2 from the germline V gene are GTSNPN and SVGIG (reference sequence). Here the CDR3 reads CAWSPQGQSIYGYTF. DNA for the CDR3: TGTGCCTGGAGTCCTCAAGGACAGAGCATCTATGGCTACACCTTC.

V is TRBV6-6 and J is TRBJ2-1; tentatively, D is TRBD2 (6 bases). The V and J ends lost 8 bases and 7 bases respectively, with 15 bases between them. The CDR3 runs 13 residues. CDR1 and CDR2 from the germline V gene are MNHNY and SVGAGI (reference sequence). As DNA, the CDR3 is TGTGCCAGCCGCTCGGACGGGAGAAATGAGCAGTTCTTC. It is translated as CASRSDGRNEQFF.

This chain connects TRBV7-9 to TRBJ2-7; D unclear. CDR3 size: 10 residues. The V gene lost 8 bases and the J gene lost 3 bases, with 5 bases spanning the gap. CDR1 is SEHNR, CDR2 FQNEAQ, per germline (reference sequence). The CDR3 reads CASGDYEQYF. The CDR3 DNA reads as TGTGCCAGCGGAGACTACGAGCAGTACTTC.

The chain carries TRBV5-1 and TRBJ2-7; TRBD1 matches at 9 bases. This CDR3 has 13 amino acids. Losses at the gene ends were 7 bases for V and 3 bases for J; bases not matched to a gene: 5. Germline CDR1 and CDR2: SGHRS and YFSETQ. The CDR3 loop reads CASGPGQGYEQYF. The CDR3 DNA follows: TGCGCCAGCGGCCCGGGACAGGGCTACGAGCAGTACTTC.

In this sample, this clone turned up once. J is TRBJ2-1 and V is TRBV30; TRBD2 matches at 11 bases. CDR1 is GTSNPN, CDR2 SVGIG, per germline (reference sequence). The J segment lost 10 bases and the V segment lost 6 bases, leaving 5 bases of the junction unmatched. The CDR3 loop spans 12 amino acids. The CDR3 loop is CACRLAGWEQFF. The CDR3 nucleotides read TGTGCCTGCAGACTAGCGGGATGGGAGCAGTTCTTC.

The gene calls are TRBV19 and TRBJ1-2, with D hard to call. The V end lost 2 bases, the J end lost 6 bases, and 7 bases lay between the germline ends. The germline CDR1 and CDR2 sequences are LNHDA and SQIVND (reference sequence). CDR3 length: 12 amino acids. In nucleotides, the CDR3 is TGTGCCAGTAGTATACCACGGGATGGCTACACCTTC. Residues: CASSIPRDGYTF.

The V gene is TRBV5-1, the J gene TRBJ1-2; tentatively, D is TRBD1 (5 bases). This CDR3 comprises 15 residues. V dropped 0 bases and J dropped 6 bases, with 15 bases sitting between them. Germline V CDR1 and CDR2: SGHRS, YFSETQ. In DNA form, the CDR3 reads TGCGCCAGCAGCTTGGCCGGCAGGGTCATTGATGGCTACACCTTC. It specifies CASSLAGRVIDGYTF.

This chain's CDR3 is CASSLSGEANYGYTF. The CDR3 DNA reads as TGTGCCAGCAGCTTGTCGGGGGAAGCTAACTATGGCTACACCTTC. This sequence joins TRBV5-4 and TRBJ1-2; the D gene is possibly TRBD1 (5 bases). The CDR3 consists of 15 residues. Germline CDR1 is SGHNT and CDR2 is YYREEE (reference sequence). V lost 1 base to trimming and J lost 0 bases, with 10 bases between them.

V usage is TRBV5-1 and J usage is TRBJ2-3; 8 bases match TRBD2. This CDR3 region has 15 residues. CDR1 and CDR2 from the germline V gene are SGHRS and YFSETQ. The J segment lost 6 bases and the V segment lost 4 bases, leaving 10 bases of the junction unmatched. CDR3 in amino acids: CASSRSWTGGDTQYF. In nucleotides, the CDR3 is TGCGCCAGCAGCCGGTCCTGGACGGGAGGGGATACGCAGTATTTT.

Turning to this clone: The junction differs from germline at one of its ends, possibly a read error. This CDR3 is also generated by other DNA sequences in the sample. The chain combines TRBV4-1 with TRBJ2-7, with TRBD2 matching over 8 bases. The germline CDR1 and CDR2 sequences are MGHRA and YSYEKL. This CDR3 contains 15 residues. The CDR3 reads CASSQEAGGRLDQYF. DNA for the CDR3: TGTGCCAGCAGCCAAGAGGCGGGAGGCCGGCTGGACCAGTACTTC.

The V and J genes are TRBV6-1 and TRBJ1-2; perhaps TRBD1 as D (6 bases). This CDR3 has 15 amino acids. Germline V gives CDR1 MNHNS, CDR2 SASEGT. Trimming took 4 bases from V and 3 from J, leaving 15 bases between them. The CDR3 nucleotides are TGTGCCAGCAGTGCCCAAGGGGGGGATTACTATGGCTACACCTTC. Protein: CASSAQGGDYYGYTF.

The rearrangement uses TRBV2 and TRBJ1-2; 7 bases line up with TRBD1. There are 15 residues in the CDR3. With 6 bases clipped from V and 8 bases from J, the junction kept 15 bases outside the gene matches. CDR1 is SNHLY, CDR2 FYNNEI, per germline. The CDR3: CASRADRADPLGYTF. In DNA, the CDR3 is TGTGCCAGCAGGGCAGACAGGGCGGACCCTTTAGGCTACACCTTC.

This chain links TRBV6-4 with TRBJ2-3, with a possible D match to TRBD2 (5 bases). The germline CDR1 and CDR2 sequences are MRHNA and SNTAGT. Deletions cut 2 bases from V and 4 bases from J, with 13 bases between. The CDR3 spans 15 residues. The CDR3 coding sequence is TGTGCCAGCAGTGACCGGTACGGAGGCGCAGATACGCAGTATTTT. Translation: CASSDRYGGADTQYF.

The rearrangement links TRBV5-6 to TRBJ1-1; possibly TRBD1 for D (5 bases). The V gene's germline CDR1 is SGHDT and CDR2 YYEEEE. The V end was cut by 3 bases, the J end by 1 base, with 7 bases between. The CDR3 is 13 residues long. This CDR3 reads CASSSTGNTEAFF. The CDR3 bases are TGTGCCAGCAGCTCAACAGGGAACACTGAAGCTTTCTTT.

The chain links TRBV7-2 to TRBJ2-3; 7 nucleotides line up with TRBD1. J lost 5 bases, V lost 1 base, and 3 bases had no gene match. The CDR3 covers 14 residues. The germline V gene has CDR1 SGHTA and CDR2 FQGNSA. The CDR3 nucleotides read TGTGCCAGCAGCTTAGTGCAGGGGGTAGATACGCAGTATTTT. This encodes CASSLVQGVDTQYF.

This chain uses TRBV5-1 with TRBJ2-5; 12 bases fit TRBD2. Germline CDR1 reads SGHRS; CDR2 reads YFSETQ. The J segment lost 5 bases and the V segment lost 4 bases, leaving 6 bases of the junction unmatched. This CDR3 is built from 15 residues. The CDR3 region is CASSAYGLAGETQYF. CDR3 bases: TGCGCCAGCAGCGCGTACGGACTAGCGGGGGAGACCCAGTACTTC.

About this clone itself: A read error may produce the germline difference seen at one junction end. As DNA, the CDR3 is TGTGCCAGCAGTAACTCCATGGACAGCCTCTATGGCTACACCTTC. Protein: CASSNSMDSLYGYTF. The chain is built from TRBV6-6 and TRBJ1-2; D possibly corresponds to TRBD1 (6 bases). Germline V CDR1 and CDR2: MNHNY, SVGAGI (reference sequence). The CDR3 loop spans 15 amino acids.

The gene calls are TRBV6-1 and TRBJ1-6; D is unresolved. CDR3 length: 17 residues. Trimming cost V 4 bases and J 5 bases, with 18 bases left between them. Germline V gives CDR1 MNHNS, CDR2 SASEGT. The CDR3 here is CASSVGQLTTDNSPLHF. CDR3 nucleotide sequence: TGTGCCAGCAGTGTGGGCCAGCTGACCACCGATAATTCACCCCTCCACTTT.